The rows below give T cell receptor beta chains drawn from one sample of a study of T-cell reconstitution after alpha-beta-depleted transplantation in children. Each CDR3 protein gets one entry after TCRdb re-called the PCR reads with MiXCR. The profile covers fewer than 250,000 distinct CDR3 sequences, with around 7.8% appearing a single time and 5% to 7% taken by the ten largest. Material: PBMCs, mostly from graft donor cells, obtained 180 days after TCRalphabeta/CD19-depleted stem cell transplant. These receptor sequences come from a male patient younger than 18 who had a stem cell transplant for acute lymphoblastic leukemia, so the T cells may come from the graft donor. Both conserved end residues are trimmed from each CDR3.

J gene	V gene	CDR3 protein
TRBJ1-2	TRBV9	ASSVGVAGADYGYT
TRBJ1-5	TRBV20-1	SAPGTGGKQPQH
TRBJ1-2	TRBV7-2	ASSPGGQGYGYT
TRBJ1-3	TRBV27	ASSAGTRSSGNTIY
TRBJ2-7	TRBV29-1	SVEAASGGYEQY
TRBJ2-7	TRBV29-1	SALTGQGFLN
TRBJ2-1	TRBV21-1	ASSKAGLGSPYNEQF
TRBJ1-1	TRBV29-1	SVDRVNTEAF
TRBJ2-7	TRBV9	ASSVASLANEQY
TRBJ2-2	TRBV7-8	ASSLPGTGRGGELF
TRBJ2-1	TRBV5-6	ASSPRTRGQF
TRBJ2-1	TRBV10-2	ASPGTSTDNEQF
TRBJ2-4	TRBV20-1	SARVPRLAGGKNIQY
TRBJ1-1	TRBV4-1	ASSHPRGEVTEAF
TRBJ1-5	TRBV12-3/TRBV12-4	ASTWDLSNQPQH
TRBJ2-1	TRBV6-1	ASRIQVPHTRGHNEQF
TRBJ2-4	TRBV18	ASSPVGAAKNIQY
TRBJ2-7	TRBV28	ASSYGTSSEQY
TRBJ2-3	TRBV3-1	ASSQEGGGSTDTQY
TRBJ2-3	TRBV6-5	ASSSSWRGGLWDTQY
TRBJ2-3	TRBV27	ASSSIGLAATDTQY